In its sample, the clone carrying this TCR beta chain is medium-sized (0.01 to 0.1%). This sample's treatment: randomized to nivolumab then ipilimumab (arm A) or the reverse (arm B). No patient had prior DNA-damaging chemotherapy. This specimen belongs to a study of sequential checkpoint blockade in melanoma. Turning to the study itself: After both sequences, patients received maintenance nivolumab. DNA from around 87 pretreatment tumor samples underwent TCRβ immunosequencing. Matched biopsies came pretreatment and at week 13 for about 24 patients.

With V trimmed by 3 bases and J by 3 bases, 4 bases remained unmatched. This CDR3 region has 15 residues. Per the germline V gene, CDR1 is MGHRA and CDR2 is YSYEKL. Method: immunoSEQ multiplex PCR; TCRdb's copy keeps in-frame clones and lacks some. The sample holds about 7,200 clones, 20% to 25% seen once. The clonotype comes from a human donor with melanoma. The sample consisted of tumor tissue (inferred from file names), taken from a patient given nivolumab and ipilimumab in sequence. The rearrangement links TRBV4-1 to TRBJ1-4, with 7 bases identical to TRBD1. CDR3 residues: CASSQATGPNEKLFF. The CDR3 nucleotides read TGCGCCAGCAGCCAGGCGACAGGGCCTAATGAAAAACTGTTTTTT.